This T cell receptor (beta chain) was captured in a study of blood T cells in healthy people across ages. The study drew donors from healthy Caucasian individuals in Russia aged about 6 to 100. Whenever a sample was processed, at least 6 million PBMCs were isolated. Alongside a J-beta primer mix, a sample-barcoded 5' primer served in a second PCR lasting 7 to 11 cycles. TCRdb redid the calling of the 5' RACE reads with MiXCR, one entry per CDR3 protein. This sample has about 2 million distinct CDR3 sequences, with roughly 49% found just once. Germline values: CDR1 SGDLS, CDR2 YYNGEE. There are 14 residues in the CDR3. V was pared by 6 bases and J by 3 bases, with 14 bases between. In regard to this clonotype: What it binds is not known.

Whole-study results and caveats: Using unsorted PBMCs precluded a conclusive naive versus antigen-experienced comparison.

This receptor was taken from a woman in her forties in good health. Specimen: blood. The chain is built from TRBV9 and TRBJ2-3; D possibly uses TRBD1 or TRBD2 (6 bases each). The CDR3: CASKWRGSTDTQYF. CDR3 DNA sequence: TGTGCCAGCAAGTGGAGGGGGTCAACAGATACGCAGTATTTT.